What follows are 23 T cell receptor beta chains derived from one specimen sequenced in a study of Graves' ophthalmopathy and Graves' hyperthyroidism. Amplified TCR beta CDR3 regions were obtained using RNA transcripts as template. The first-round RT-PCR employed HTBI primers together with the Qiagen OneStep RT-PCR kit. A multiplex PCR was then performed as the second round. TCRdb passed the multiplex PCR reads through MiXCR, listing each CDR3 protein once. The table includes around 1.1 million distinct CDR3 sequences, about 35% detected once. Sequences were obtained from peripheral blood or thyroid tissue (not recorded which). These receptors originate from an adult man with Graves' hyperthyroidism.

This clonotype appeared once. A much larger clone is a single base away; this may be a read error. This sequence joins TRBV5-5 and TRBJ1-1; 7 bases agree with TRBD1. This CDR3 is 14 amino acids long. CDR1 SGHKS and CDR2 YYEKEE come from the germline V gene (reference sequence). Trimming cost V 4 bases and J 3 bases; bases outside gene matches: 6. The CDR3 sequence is CASSLYRGDTEAFF. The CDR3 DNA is TGTGCCAGCAGCCTATACAGGGGCGACACTGAAGCTTTCTTT.

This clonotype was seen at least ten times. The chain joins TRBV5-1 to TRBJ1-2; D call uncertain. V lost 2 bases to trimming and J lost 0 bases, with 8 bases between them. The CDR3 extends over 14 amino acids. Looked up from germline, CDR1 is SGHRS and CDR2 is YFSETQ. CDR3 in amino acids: CASSFGGANYGYTF. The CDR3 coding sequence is TGCGCCAGCAGCTTCGGCGGTGCTAACTATGGCTACACCTTC.

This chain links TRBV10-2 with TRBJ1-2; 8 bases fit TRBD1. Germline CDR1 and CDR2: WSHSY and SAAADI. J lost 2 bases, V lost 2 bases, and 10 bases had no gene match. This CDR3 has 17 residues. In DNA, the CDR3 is TGCGCCAGCAGTGAGCCGGACAGGGACGCCGGAAACTATGGCTACACCTTC. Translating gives CASSEPDRDAGNYGYTF.

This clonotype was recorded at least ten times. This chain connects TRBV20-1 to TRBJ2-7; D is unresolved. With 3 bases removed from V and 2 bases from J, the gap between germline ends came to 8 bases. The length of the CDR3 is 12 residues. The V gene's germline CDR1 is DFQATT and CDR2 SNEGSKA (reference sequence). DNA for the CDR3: TGCAGTGCTAGCCGGCAGCCCTACGAGCAGTACTTC. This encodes CSASRQPYEQYF.

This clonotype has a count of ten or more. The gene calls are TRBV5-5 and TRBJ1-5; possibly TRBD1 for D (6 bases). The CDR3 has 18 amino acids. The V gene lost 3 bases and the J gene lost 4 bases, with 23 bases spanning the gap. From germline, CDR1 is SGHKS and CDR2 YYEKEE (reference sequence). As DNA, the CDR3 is TGTGCCAGCAGCTCCGACAAACTACAGGGTGTGCGAAATCAGCCCCAGCATTTT. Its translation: CASSSDKLQGVRNQPQHF.

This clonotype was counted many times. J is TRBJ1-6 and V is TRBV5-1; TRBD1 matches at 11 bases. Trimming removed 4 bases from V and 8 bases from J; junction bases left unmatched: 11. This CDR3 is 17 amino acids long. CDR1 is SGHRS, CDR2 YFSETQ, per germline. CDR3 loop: CASSDGQGALPHSPLHF. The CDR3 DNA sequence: TGCGCCAGCAGCGATGGACAGGGGGCCCTCCCTCATTCACCCCTCCACTTT.

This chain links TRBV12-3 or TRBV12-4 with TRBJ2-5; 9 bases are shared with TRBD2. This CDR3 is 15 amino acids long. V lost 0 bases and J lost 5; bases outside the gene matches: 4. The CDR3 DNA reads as TGTGCCAGCAGTTTAGCGCGGGGGGGCGTGGAGACCCAGTACTTC. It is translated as CASSLARGGVETQYF.

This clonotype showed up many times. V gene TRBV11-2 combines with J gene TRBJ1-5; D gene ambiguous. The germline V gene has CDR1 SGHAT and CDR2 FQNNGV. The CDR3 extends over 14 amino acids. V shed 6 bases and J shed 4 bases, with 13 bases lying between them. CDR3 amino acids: CASSPEMGNQPQHF. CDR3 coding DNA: TGTGCCAGCAGTCCGGAAATGGGGAATCAGCCCCAGCATTTT.

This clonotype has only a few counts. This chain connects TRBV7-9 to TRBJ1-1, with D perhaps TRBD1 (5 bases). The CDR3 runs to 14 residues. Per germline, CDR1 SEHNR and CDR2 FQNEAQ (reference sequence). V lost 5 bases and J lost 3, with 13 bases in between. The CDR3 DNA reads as TGTGCCAGCAGCCATTCAGGGTCTGACACTGAAGCTTTCTTT. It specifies CASSHSGSDTEAFF.

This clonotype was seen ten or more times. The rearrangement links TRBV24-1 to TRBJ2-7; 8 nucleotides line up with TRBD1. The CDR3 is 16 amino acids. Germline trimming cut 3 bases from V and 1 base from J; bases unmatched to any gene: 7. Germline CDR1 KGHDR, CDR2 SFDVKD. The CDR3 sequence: CATSDARGTGSYEQYF. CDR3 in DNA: TGTGCCACCAGTGATGCCCGCGGGACAGGTTCCTACGAGCAGTACTTC.

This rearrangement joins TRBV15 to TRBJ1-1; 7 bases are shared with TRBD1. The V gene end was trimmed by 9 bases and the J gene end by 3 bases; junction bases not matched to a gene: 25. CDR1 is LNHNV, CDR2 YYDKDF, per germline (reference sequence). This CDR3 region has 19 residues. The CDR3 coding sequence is TGTGCCACTCAGTCCGTGGCGGGGACAGCTAATCAGGGGGACACTGAAGCTTTCTTT. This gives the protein CATQSVAGTANQGDTEAFF.

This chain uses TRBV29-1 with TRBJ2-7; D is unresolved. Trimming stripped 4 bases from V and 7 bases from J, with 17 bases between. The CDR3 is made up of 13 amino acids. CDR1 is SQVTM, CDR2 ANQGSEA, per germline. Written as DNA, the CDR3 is TGCAGCGTTGCACAGTCCCGTAAGATGGAGCAGTACTTC. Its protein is CSVAQSRKMEQYF.

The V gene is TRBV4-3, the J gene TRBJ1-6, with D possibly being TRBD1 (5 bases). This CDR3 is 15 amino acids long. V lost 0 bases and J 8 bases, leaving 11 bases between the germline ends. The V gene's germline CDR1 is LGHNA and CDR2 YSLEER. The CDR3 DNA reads TGCGCCAGCAGCCAAGATAAGGCAGGGCATTCACCCCTCCACTTT. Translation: CASSQDKAGHSPLHF.

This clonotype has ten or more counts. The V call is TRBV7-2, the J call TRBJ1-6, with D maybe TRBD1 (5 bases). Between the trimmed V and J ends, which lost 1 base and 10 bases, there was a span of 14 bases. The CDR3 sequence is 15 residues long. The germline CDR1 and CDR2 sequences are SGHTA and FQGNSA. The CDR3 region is CASSLETRGRSPLHF. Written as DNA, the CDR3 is TGTGCCAGCAGCTTAGAAACCCGGGGCCGATCACCCCTCCACTTT.

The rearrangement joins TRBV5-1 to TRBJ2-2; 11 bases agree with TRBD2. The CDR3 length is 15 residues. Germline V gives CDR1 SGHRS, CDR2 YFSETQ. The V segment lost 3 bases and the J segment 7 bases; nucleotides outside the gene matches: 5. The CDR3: CASSSSGTSGGELFF. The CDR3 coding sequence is TGCGCCAGCAGCTCCTCCGGGACTAGCGGCGGGGAGCTGTTTTTT.

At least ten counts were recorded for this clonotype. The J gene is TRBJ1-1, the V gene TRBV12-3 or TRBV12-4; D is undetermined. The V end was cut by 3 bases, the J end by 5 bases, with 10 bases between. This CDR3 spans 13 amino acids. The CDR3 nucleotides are TGTGCCAGCAGTTTTGTGGTGGGGACTGAAGCTTTCTTT. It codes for CASSFVVGTEAFF.

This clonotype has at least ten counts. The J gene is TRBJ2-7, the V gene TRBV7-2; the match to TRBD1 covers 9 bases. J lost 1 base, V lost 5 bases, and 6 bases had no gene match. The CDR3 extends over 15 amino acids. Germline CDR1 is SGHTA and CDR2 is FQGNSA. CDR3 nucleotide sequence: TGTGCCAGCAGCACCAAGACAGGGGGTTCCTACGAGCAGTACTTC. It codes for CASSTKTGGSYEQYF.

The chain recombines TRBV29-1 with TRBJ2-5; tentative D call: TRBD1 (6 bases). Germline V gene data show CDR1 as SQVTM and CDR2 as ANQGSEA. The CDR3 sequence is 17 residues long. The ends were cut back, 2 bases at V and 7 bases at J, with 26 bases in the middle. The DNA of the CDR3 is TGCAGCGTTGAACAGTGGGCATCGAGTTGGGGGACACCGACCCAGTACTTC. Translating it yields CSVEQWASSWGTPTQYF.

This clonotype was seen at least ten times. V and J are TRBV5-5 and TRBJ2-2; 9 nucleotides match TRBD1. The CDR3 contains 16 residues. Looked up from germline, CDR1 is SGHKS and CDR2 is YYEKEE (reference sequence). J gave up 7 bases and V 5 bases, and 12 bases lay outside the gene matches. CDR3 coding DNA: TGTGCCAGCAGTCGGGACAGGGAAACGACATACGGGGAGCTGTTTTTT. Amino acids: CASSRDRETTYGELFF.

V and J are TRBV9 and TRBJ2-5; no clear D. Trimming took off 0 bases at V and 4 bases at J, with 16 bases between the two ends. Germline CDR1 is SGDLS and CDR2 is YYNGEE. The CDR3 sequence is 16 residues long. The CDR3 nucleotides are TGTGCCAGCAGCGTAGTAGGCAGCGCCGCCTCAGAGACCCAGTACTTC. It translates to CASSVVGSAASETQYF.

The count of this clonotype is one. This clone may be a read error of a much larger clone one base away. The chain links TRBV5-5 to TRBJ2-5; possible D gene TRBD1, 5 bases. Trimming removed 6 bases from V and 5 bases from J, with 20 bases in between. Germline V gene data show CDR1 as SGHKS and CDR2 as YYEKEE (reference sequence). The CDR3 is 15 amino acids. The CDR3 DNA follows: TGTGCCAGCAACTTAGGAGTCCAGGGTTGGGAGACCCAGTACTTC. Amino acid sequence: CASNLGVQGWETQYF.

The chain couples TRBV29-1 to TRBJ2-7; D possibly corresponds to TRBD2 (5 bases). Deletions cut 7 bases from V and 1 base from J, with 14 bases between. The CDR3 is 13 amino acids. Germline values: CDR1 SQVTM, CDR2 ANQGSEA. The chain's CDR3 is CSAEGSISYEQYF. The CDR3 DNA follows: TGCAGCGCCGAGGGTTCCATTTCCTACGAGCAGTACTTC.

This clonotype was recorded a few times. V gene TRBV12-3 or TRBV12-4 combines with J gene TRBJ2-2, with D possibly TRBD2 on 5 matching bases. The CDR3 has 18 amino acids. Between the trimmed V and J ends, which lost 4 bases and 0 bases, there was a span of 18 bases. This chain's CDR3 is CASSSVARAATNTGELFF. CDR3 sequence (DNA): TGTGCCAGCAGTTCCGTAGCGAGGGCAGCTACGAACACCGGGGAGCTGTTTTTT.